The 9 T cell receptor beta chains given below trace back to one sample, sequenced in a study of blood T cell repertoires in COVID-19. The assay was immunoSEQ multiplex PCR, and TCRdb's table has in-frame clones only and misses some. The sample consists of about 230,000 clones, over 65% of them appearing once. The sample comprised peripheral blood. These receptors were collected from a woman in her 70s with active or convalescent COVID-19.

This clone appeared once. CDR3 nucleotides: TGCAGTGCCTCGGACAGGGTTTACGCTTTCTTT. Protein product: CSASDRVYAFF. The rearrangement joins TRBV20-1 to TRBJ1-1; TRBD1 aligns across 8 bases. V lost 6 bases, J lost 11 bases, and 8 bases stayed unmatched. This CDR3 is 11 amino acids long. Germline V gene lookup returns CDR1 DFQATT and CDR2 SNEGSKA (reference sequence).

The genes are TRBV3-1 (or the pseudogene TRBV3-2) and TRBJ1-3, with D unresolved. Trimming cost V 1 base and J 10 bases, with 8 bases left between them. The CDR3 extends over 12 amino acids. Germline CDR1 is LGHDT and CDR2 is YNNKEL (reference sequence). CDR3 DNA: TGTGCCAGCAGCCAAGCACGCAGGACCATATATTTT. Its translation is CASSQARRTIYF.

V and J are TRBV7-2 and TRBJ1-4; 11 bases are a match to TRBD1. CDR3 length equals 15 residues. Per germline, CDR1 SGHTA and CDR2 FQGNSA. The V segment lost 2 bases and the J segment 7 bases; nucleotides outside the gene matches: 3. The CDR3 coding sequence is TGTGCCAGCAGCTTATGGACAGGGGGCGGTGAAAAACTGTTTTTT. It specifies CASSLWTGGGEKLFF.

This rearrangement joins TRBV5-1 to TRBJ1-2; no firm D call. CDR1 is SGHRS, CDR2 YFSETQ, per germline. V lost 6 bases and J lost 4, with 13 bases in between. CDR3 length: 13 amino acids. CDR3 bases: TGCGCCAGCACGGAGGGAACACCCTATGGCTACACCTTC. Translated: CASTEGTPYGYTF.

CDR3 DNA sequence: TGCGCCAGCAGTCATCCGGAGTCCAGGGACAGGGCGATCTACGAGCAGTACTTC. It yields the protein CASSHPESRDRAIYEQYF. V is TRBV23-1 and J is TRBJ2-7, with 9 nucleotides matching TRBD1. TRBV23-1 is treated as an ORF (open reading frame) with a function not yet certain. Trimming took 3 bases from V and 3 from J; bases not matched to a gene: 15. The CDR3 is 18 residues long.

This clone has more than one count but fewer than ten. The chain couples TRBV25-1 to TRBJ2-7, with TRBD2 identical over 12 bases. With 6 bases clipped from V and 4 bases from J, the junction kept 1 base outside the gene matches. This CDR3 spans 13 amino acids. The germline V gene has CDR1 MGHDK and CDR2 SYGVNS. CDR3 region: CASRLAGGYEQYF. The CDR3, as DNA: TGTGCCAGCAGACTAGCGGGAGGTTACGAGCAGTACTTC.

This chain connects TRBV18 to TRBJ1-2, with 9 bases lining up with TRBD1. Germline V lookup: CDR1 KGHSH, CDR2 LQKENI. The V segment lost 3 bases and the J segment 0 bases; nucleotides outside the gene matches: 5. CDR3 length equals 16 residues. CDR3 nucleotide sequence: TGTGCCAGCTCACCCGACAGGGGGTTTGCTAACTATGGCTACACCTTC. Its protein is CASSPDRGFANYGYTF.

The chain uses TRBV7-9 and TRBJ1-4; D gene uncertain. Germline lookup yields CDR1 SEHNR and CDR2 FQNEAQ (reference sequence). The CDR3 is made up of 16 amino acids. Trimming removed 1 base from V and 0 bases from J, with 9 bases in between. The CDR3 DNA sequence: TGTGCCAGCAGCTTAGAGGTCAGCGCAACTAATGAAAAACTGTTTTTT. As protein: CASSLEVSATNEKLFF.

This chain connects TRBV30 to TRBJ2-1; TRBD2 matches 7 bases. This CDR3 region has 14 residues. After removal of 4 bases from V and 1 base from J, the junction contained 4 bases not matched to a gene. Germline loops: CDR1 GTSNPN, CDR2 SVGIG (reference sequence). The CDR3 coding sequence is TGTGCCTGGACGGGGGGTTGGTCCTACAATGAGCAGTTCTTC. Protein sequence: CAWTGGWSYNEQFF. The variable domain in full, completed from reference TRBV30 and TRBJ2-1, reads SQTIHQWPATLVQPVGSPLSLECTVEGTSNPNLYWYRQAAGRGLQLLFYSVGIGQISSEVPQNLSASRPQDRQFILSSKKLLLSDSGFYLCAWTGGWSYNEQFFGPGTRLTVL.